This TCR beta chain emerged from a study of T-cell reconstitution after alpha-beta-depleted transplantation in children. Unique molecular identifiers were incorporated into the prepared TCRbeta library. TCRdb used MiXCR to reprocess the PCR reads, holding one entry per CDR3 protein. Counted here are approximately 520,000 distinct CDR3 sequences, more than 9.5% occurring once; the ten biggest clones make up about 15%. This clonotype has at least ten counts. The antigen is undetermined. The study, taken as a whole, reports: As was reported, about two months after transplant, alpha-beta T cells came from several hundred expanded graft clones.

The CDR3 consists of 14 residues. From germline, CDR1 is SGHTA and CDR2 FQGNSA. The ends were cut back, 1 base at V and 6 bases at J, with 11 bases in the middle. This clonotype was sampled from a female patient between 2 and 15 years old who had a stem cell transplant for aplastic anemia, so the T cells may come from the graft donor. J is TRBJ2-3 and V is TRBV7-2, with D possibly being TRBD1 (6 bases). The material was PBMCs, mostly from graft donor cells, obtained 180 days after TCRalphabeta/CD19-depleted stem cell transplant. In DNA, the CDR3 is TGTGCCAGCAGCTTAGGGGGGCCAGTTGATACGCAGTATTTT. As protein: CASSLGGPVDTQYF.